This T cell receptor beta chain stems from a study of CD8+ T cells in alopecia areata. The treatment here: oral pan-JAK inhibitor, 5-10 mg twice daily. The sorting of PBMCs gave CD4+ and CD8+ T cells. Sequencing used cDNA as its template, made by extracting RNA and reverse transcribing it. Libraries were prepared by immunoSEQ multiplex PCR; TCRdb keeps only in-frame clonotypes and omits some of them. The sample consists of 200,000 to 250,000 clones, 50% to 75% of them appearing once. V shed 2 bases and J shed 1 base, with 17 bases lying between them. Germline CDR1 SQVTM, CDR2 ANQGSEA. The CDR3 loop spans 16 amino acids.

The material sequenced was CD4+ T cells sorted from blood, taken at week 4, from a patient treated with tofacitinib. The sequence was collected from a human donor with alopecia areata. The V gene is TRBV29-1, the J gene TRBJ1-2; a weak D match, TRBD1 (5 bases). This chain's CDR3 is CSVEIGAGWYNYGYTF. As DNA, the CDR3 is TGCAGCGTTGAAATCGGTGCAGGGTGGTATAACTATGGCTACACCTTC.